The rows below give T cell receptor beta chains drawn from one sample of a study of T-cell memory formation after mild COVID-19. TCRdb used MiXCR to reprocess the 5' RACE reads, holding one entry per CDR3 protein. Seen here are roughly 500,000 distinct CDR3 sequences, around 21% observed once, and the top ten hold about 12%. Material: PBMCs or a T cell subset sorted from them (not recorded which). These receptors all come from an adult woman who had mild COVID-19 (a few samples of this study predate the infection). Cell type and time point are not known. Each CDR3 is given with its conserved first and last residue. D genes are given only for firm matches. For some rows the clone size is stated as once, few or many, or as a class when expanded; others skip it.

size	J	D	V	DNA	CDR3
.	TRBJ2-3	.	TRBV10-3	TGTGCCATCAGTGAGTGGGGGCCATCGGTGGGTACGCAGTATTTT	CAISEWGPSVGTQYF
once	TRBJ1-5	.	TRBV20-1	TGCAGTGCTAGAGTGTCGAGGGGCAATCAGCCCCAGCATTTT	CSARVSRGNQPQHF
many	TRBJ2-1	TRBD2	TRBV24-1	TGTGCCACCAGTGACACTAGCGGGGGCGCTTACAATGAGCAGTTCTTC	CATSDTSGGAYNEQFF
.	TRBJ2-3	TRBD1	TRBV12-3/TRBV12-4	TGTGCCAGCAGTACGACAGGGGACCGGAGGACGCAGTATTTT	CASSTTGDRRTQYF
.	TRBJ1-5	.	TRBV12-3/TRBV12-4	TGTGCCAGCAGTCAACGGAGGACTCAGCCCCAGCATTTT	CASSQRRTQPQHF
.	TRBJ2-1	TRBD2	TRBV10-3	TGTGCCATCAGTGGCGGGGGGCTCTCCTACAATGAGCAGTTCTTC	CAISGGGLSYNEQFF
.	TRBJ2-5	TRBD2	TRBV4-2	TGTGCCAGCAGCCAAGATAGGAGCGGGGGAGAGACCCAGTACTTC	CASSQDRSGGETQYF
many	TRBJ2-7	.	TRBV20-1	TGCAGTGCTAGAGATGGTTTCGGCTTCGAGCAGTACTTC	CSARDGFGFEQYF
many	TRBJ2-7	.	TRBV30	TGTGCCTGGAGGCGGTTAGACTCCTACGAGCAGTACTTC	CAWRRLDSYEQYF
.	TRBJ2-3	.	TRBV9	TGTGCCAGCAGCGCCAACCTTCTTAGCACAGATACGCAGTATTTT	CASSANLLSTDTQYF
.	TRBJ2-1	.	TRBV24-1	TGTGCCACCCCGGCCGCGTCACCGGGGGGCGATGAGCAGTTCTTC	CATPAASPGGDEQFF
few	TRBJ1-2	.	TRBV27	TGTGCCAGCAGTCCCGCCGGGGTCTATGGCTACACCTTC	CASSPAGVYGYTF
.	TRBJ2-1	TRBD2	TRBV12-3/TRBV12-4	TGTGCCAGCAGTTTGAGTGGGGGGGGTGAGCAGTTCTTC	CASSLSGGGEQFF
many	TRBJ2-3	.	TRBV29-1	TGCAGCGTTCAGACAGGCCTTCTGGGCACAGATACGCAGTATTTT	CSVQTGLLGTDTQYF
.	TRBJ2-5	.	TRBV5-1	TGCGCCAGCAGCTTGGAGGCGTCCCGGGGGGAGACCCAGTACTTC	CASSLEASRGETQYF
few	TRBJ2-1	TRBD2	TRBV3-1	TGTGCCAGCAGCCAAGTCCTAGCGGGGGAAGAGCAGTTCTTC	CASSQVLAGEEQFF
.	TRBJ2-5	.	TRBV9	TGTGCCAGCAGCGTAGGAACCGGGGAAGAGACCCAGTACTTC	CASSVGTGEETQYF
few	TRBJ2-3	TRBD1	TRBV27	TGTGCCAGCAAGCGACAGGGGGCATCAGATACGCAGTATTTT	CASKRQGASDTQYF
few	TRBJ1-3	.	TRBV12-3/TRBV12-4	TGTGCCAGCAGTTTGGGCAGTCCAGCCTCTGGAAACACCATATATTTT	CASSLGSPASGNTIYF
few	TRBJ2-1	TRBD2	TRBV7-9	TGTGCCAGCAGCTTCGGGACTAGTATAGCCAATGAGCAGTTCTTC	CASSFGTSIANEQFF
.	TRBJ2-1	TRBD2	TRBV7-2	TGTGCCACCTTACTAGCGGGAGGTAAAAATGAGCAGTTCTTC	CATLLAGGKNEQFF
few	TRBJ2-1	TRBD2	TRBV9	TGTGCCAGCAGCGTAGAGGGACTAGAGTTCTACAATGAGCAGTTCTTC	CASSVEGLEFYNEQFF
.	TRBJ2-2	.	TRBV30	TGTGCCTGGACCCCGAGGGGGGCGCTCGGGGAGCTGTTTTTT	CAWTPRGALGELFF
many	TRBJ2-3	.	TRBV4-1	TGCGCCAGCAGCACCCCGTCCTCGGGGGCGAGGTGGGAGGACGATACGCAGTATTTT	CASSTPSSGARWEDDTQYF
many	TRBJ2-3	.	TRBV28	TGTGCCAGCAGCAAGATCACAGATACGCAGTATTTT	CASSKITDTQYF
few	TRBJ2-3	TRBD2	TRBV7-6	TGTGCCAGCAGCTCTAGCGGGGGGGCCGTTTCTAGCACAGATACGCAGTATTTT	CASSSSGGAVSSTDTQYF
.	TRBJ1-1	.	TRBV15	TGTGCCACCAGCAGGATGACAGGTCTGAACACTGAAGCTTTCTTT	CATSRMTGLNTEAFF
.	TRBJ2-3	.	TRBV7-6	TGTGCCAGCAGCCCCCGGACAGAAGAAGAGACCCAGTATTTT	CASSPRTEEETQYF
.	TRBJ2-5	TRBD1	TRBV12-3/TRBV12-4	TGTGCCAGCAGTTTAAAGGGGGCCCAAGAGACCCAGTACTTC	CASSLKGAQETQYF
.	TRBJ2-2	.	TRBV5-1	TGCGCCAGCAAGGGGAAGGGCATATCGGCCGGGGAGCTGTTTTTT	CASKGKGISAGELFF
.	TRBJ2-7	TRBD2	TRBV30	TGTGCCTGGAGTCCGGGACTAAGTCTCCACGAGCAGTACTTC	CAWSPGLSLHEQYF
few	TRBJ2-3	TRBD2	TRBV23-1	TGCGCCAGCAGCCCGGGGAGAACCGGGACTAGCGGGAGGGGCACAGATACGCAGTATTTT	CASSPGRTGTSGRGTDTQYF
.	TRBJ1-5	.	TRBV12-3/TRBV12-4	TGTGCCAGCAGTTTAGAGGGGGTGGGCAATCAGCCCCAGCATTTT	CASSLEGVGNQPQHF
few	TRBJ1-5	.	TRBV19	TGTGCCAGTAGTCGGGACCGGATTTATAGCAATCAGCCCCAGCATTTT	CASSRDRIYSNQPQHF
.	TRBJ2-7	.	TRBV20-1	TGCAGTGCTAGGGAACCGGGACATTCTTCCTACGAGCAGTACTTC	CSAREPGHSSYEQYF
few	TRBJ1-1	.	TRBV30	TGTGCCTGGAGTGTACTTCGGGTGGCTGAAGCTTTCTTT	CAWSVLRVAEAFF
many	TRBJ2-7	TRBD2	TRBV7-8	TGTGCCAGCAGCTTAGATGTTTTTTCGGGGGGCTACGAGCAGTACTTC	CASSLDVFSGGYEQYF
few	TRBJ1-5	.	TRBV7-9	TGTGCCAGCAGCGCACCCCTCCAGGGAGGTGCTCAGCCCCAGCATTTT	CASSAPLQGGAQPQHF
.	TRBJ1-2	.	TRBV4-3	TGCGCCAGCAGCCAAGAATCCACAGACGTCTATGGCTACACCTTC	CASSQESTDVYGYTF
few	TRBJ2-7	TRBD1	TRBV18	TGTGCCAGCTCACCAGGACAGGGGATAGTTGGGCAGTACTTC	CASSPGQGIVGQYF
.	TRBJ1-1	.	TRBV5-1	TGCGCCAGCAGCTTTAGCCCGGAGGGGAAAACTGAAGCTTTCTTT	CASSFSPEGKTEAFF
few	TRBJ2-7	.	TRBV4-1	TGCGCCAGCAGCCAAACAAAGACAGCGCTCTACGAGCAGTACTTC	CASSQTKTALYEQYF
few	TRBJ1-1	.	TRBV12-3/TRBV12-4	TGTGCCAGCAGCTCAGACTTAGGCCGGGGGGCTTTCTTT	CASSSDLGRGAFF
.	TRBJ1-1	.	TRBV10-3	TGTGCCATCGGATACAGTACTGAAGCTTTCTTT	CAIGYSTEAFF
many	TRBJ2-1	.	TRBV12-3/TRBV12-4	TGTGCCAGCAGTTTAGGCCCATCATACAATGAGCAGTTCTTC	CASSLGPSYNEQFF
.	TRBJ2-3	TRBD2	TRBV7-3	TGTGCCAGCAGCTCCCGGGGGGGTAGGGGCACAGATACGCAGTATTTT	CASSSRGGRGTDTQYF
few	TRBJ2-5	.	TRBV7-9	TGTGCCAGCAGCCTTCTTAGCGGCCAAAGGGAGACCCAGTACTTC	CASSLLSGQRETQYF
.	TRBJ2-7	.	TRBV6-2/TRBV6-3	TGTGCCAGCCGCCGCGAGGGGGGCATCTGGGCCGAGCAGTACTTC	CASRREGGIWAEQYF
.	TRBJ2-1	.	TRBV5-1	TGCGCCAGCAGCTTTTTGGGCAGGGTTGACAATGAGCAGTTCTTC	CASSFLGRVDNEQFF